The following is a T cell receptor beta chain sequence with its context. Antigen specificity is unknown. These data originate in a study of cytomegalovirus exposure and HLA in healthy donors. Study-level information: Both the approximately 130 validation repertoires and the approximately 700 first-cohort repertoires used the same platform, as reported by a later analysis.

Study-level findings and limits: It was 160 or so TCR beta chains that were listed as cytomegalovirus-associated.

Separate from the approximately 720-subject first cohort, the approximately 120-subject validation cohort was the one that the donors belonged to. The trim removed 4 bases at V and 10 bases at J, leaving 2 bases unmatched. Germline V lookup: CDR1 LNHDA, CDR2 SQIVND (reference sequence). CDR3 length equals 13 residues. Data came from immunoSEQ multiplex PCR; TCRdb stores just in-frame clones and leaves some out. The sample lists roughly 80,000 clones, around 90% seen once, with about 1.9% in the top ten. Sequencing was performed on PBMCs. This rearrangement joins TRBV19 to TRBJ2-1, with TRBD2 matching 12 bases. The clonotype comes from a man aged 25-40 years in good health and CMV-seronegative. Written as DNA, the CDR3 is TGTGCCAGTAGTACAGGGACTAGCGGGGAGCAGTTCTTC. Translated, it gives CASSTGTSGEQFF. The complete variable domain, with remaining parts taken from reference TRBV19 and TRBJ2-1, reads DGGITQSPKYLFRKEGQNVTLSCEQNLNHDAMYWYRQDPGQGLRLIYYSQIVNDFQKGDIAEGYSVSREKKESFPLTVTSAQKNPTAFYLCASSTGTSGEQFFGPGTRLTVL.